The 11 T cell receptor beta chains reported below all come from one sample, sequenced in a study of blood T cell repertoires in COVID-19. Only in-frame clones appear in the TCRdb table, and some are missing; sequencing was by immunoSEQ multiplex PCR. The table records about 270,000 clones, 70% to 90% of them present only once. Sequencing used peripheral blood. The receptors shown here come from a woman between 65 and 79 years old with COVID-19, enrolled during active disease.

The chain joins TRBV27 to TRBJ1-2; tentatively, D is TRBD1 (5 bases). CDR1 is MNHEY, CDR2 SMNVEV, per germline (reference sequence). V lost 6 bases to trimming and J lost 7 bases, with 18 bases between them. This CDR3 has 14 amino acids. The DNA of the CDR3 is TGTGCCAGCAGCCTTACCGGGCAGGGAAGTGGCTACACCTTC. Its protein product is CASSLTGQGSGYTF.

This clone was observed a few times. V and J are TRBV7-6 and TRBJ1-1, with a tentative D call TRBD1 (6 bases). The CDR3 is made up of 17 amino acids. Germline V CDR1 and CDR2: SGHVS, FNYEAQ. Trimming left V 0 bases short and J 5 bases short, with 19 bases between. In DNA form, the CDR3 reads TGTGCCAGCAGCTTAGCGAGTTTGGGCAGGGGTGGAACTGAAGCTTTCTTT. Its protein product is CASSLASLGRGGTEAFF.

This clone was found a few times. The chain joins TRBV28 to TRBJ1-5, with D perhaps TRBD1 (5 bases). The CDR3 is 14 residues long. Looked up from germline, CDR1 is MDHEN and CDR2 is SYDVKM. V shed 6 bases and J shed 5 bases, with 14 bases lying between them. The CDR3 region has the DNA TGTGCCAGCAGACCTCCAGGGTCTGATCAGCCCCAGCATTTT. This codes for CASRPPGSDQPQHF.

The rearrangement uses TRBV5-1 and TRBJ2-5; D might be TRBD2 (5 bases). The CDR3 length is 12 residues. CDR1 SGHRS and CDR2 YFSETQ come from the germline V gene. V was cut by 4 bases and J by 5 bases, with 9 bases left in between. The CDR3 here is CASSRDGETQYF. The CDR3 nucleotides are TGCGCCAGCAGCCGGGATGGGGAGACCCAGTACTTC.

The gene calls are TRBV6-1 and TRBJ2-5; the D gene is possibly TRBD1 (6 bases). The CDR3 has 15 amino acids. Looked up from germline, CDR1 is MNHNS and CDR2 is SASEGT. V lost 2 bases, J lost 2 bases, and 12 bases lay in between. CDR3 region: CASSEPWTVQETQYF. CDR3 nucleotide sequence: TGTGCCAGCAGTGAACCTTGGACAGTACAAGAGACCCAGTACTTC.

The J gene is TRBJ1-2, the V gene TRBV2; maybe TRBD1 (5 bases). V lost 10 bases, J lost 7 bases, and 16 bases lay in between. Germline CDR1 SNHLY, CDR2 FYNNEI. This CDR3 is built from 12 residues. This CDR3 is CATQGGSSGYTF. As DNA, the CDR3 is TGTGCCACCCAGGGAGGGAGTAGTGGCTACACCTTC.

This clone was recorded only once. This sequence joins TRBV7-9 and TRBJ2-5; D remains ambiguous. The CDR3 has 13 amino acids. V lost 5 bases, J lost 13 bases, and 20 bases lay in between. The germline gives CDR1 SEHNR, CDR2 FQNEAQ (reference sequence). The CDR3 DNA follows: TGTGCCAGCAGCGCCATCCGGATGGGCCCACCGTACTTC. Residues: CASSAIRMGPPYF.

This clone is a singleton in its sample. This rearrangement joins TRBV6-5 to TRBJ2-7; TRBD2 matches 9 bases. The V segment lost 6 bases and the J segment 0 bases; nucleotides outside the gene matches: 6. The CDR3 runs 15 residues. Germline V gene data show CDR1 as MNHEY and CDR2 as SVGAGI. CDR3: CASSIAGVISYEQYF. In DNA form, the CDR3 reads TGTGCCAGCAGCATAGCGGGGGTGATCTCCTACGAGCAGTACTTC.

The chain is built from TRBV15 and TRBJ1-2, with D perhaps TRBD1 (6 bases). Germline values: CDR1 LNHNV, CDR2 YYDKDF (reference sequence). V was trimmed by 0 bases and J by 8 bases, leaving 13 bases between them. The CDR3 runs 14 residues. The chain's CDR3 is CATSRDLGARGYTF. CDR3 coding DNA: TGTGCCACCAGCAGAGATCTGGGGGCTAGGGGCTACACCTTC. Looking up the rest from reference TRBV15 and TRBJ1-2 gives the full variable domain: DAMVIQNPRYQVTQFGKPVTLSCSQTLNHNVMYWYQQKSSQAPKLLFHYYDKDFNNEADTPDNFQSRRPNTSFCFLDIRSPGLGDTAMYLCATSRDLGARGYTFGSGTRLTVV.

CDR3 bases: TGTGCCAGCAGCTTATGGACAGTTACCTACGAGCAGTACTTC. Protein: CASSLWTVTYEQYF. V is TRBV5-8 and J is TRBJ2-7, with a possible D match to TRBD1 (6 bases). V was shortened by 2 bases and J by 2 bases, with 11 bases between the two germline ends. CDR1 SGHTS and CDR2 YDEGEE come from the germline V gene. This CDR3 is built from 14 residues.

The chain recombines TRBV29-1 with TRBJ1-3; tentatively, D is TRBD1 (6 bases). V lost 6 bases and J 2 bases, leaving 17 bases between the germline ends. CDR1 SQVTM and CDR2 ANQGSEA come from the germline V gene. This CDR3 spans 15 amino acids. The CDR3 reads CSVGTGTEAGNTIYF. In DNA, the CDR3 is TGCAGCGTGGGAACAGGGACGGAGGCTGGAAACACCATATATTTT.